The 13 T cell receptor beta chains below all came from one sample that was sequenced in a study of blood T cell repertoires in COVID-19. This table comes from immunoSEQ multiplex PCR, and its TCRdb copy is limited to in-frame clones, with some not included. The table lists some 130,000 clones, over 70% of them singletons. What was sequenced was peripheral blood. These receptors were collected from a man aged 50-60 years with active COVID-19.

V gene TRBV7-9 combines with J gene TRBJ2-3, with a possible D match to TRBD2 (6 bases). CDR1 and CDR2 from the germline V gene are SEHNR and FQNEAQ (reference sequence). V was trimmed by 5 bases and J by 1 base, leaving 13 bases between them. The CDR3 runs 15 residues. The chain's CDR3 is CASSQPTGGTDTQYF. The DNA for the CDR3 is TGTGCCAGCAGCCAACCGACGGGAGGCACAGATACGCAGTATTTT.

The V call is TRBV19, the J call TRBJ2-4; weak D call: TRBD1 (6 bases). V lost 5 bases, J lost 7 bases, and 21 bases lay in between. The germline gives CDR1 LNHDA, CDR2 SQIVND (reference sequence). The length of the CDR3 is 16 residues. The CDR3 DNA reads as TGTGCCAGTAGTCTAAGGGACACTCCCAGGGGTAACATTCAGTACTTC. It encodes CASSLRDTPRGNIQYF. Based on the CDR3 plus reference TRBV19 and TRBJ2-4, the full variable domain is DGGITQSPKYLFRKEGQNVTLSCEQNLNHDAMYWYRQDPGQGLRLIYYSQIVNDFQKGDIAEGYSVSREKKESFPLTVTSAQKNPTAFYLCASSLRDTPRGNIQYFGAGTRLSVL.

The V and J genes are TRBV6-5 and TRBJ2-7; tentatively, D is TRBD1 (5 bases). This CDR3 has 10 amino acids. Trimming removed 10 bases from V and 3 bases from J, with 7 bases in between. Germline CDR1 and CDR2: MNHEY and SVGAGI. The CDR3 loop is CAIDSYEQYF. The CDR3 DNA reads TGTGCCATCGACAGCTACGAGCAGTACTTC.

Written as DNA, the CDR3 is TGCGCCAGCAGCTTAACGAGCTCCTATAATTCACCCCTCCACTTT. Translation: CASSLTSSYNSPLHF. The J gene is TRBJ1-6, the V gene TRBV5-1, with unresolved D. Germline assignment: CDR1 SGHRS and CDR2 YFSETQ. V was trimmed by 2 bases and J by 0 bases, leaving 6 bases between them. The CDR3 contains 15 residues.

The chain uses TRBV7-3 and TRBJ1-1; maybe TRBD1 (6 bases). V gave up 8 bases and J gave up 4 bases, with 14 bases separating them. Germline lookup yields CDR1 SGHTA and CDR2 FQGTGA. The length of the CDR3 is 13 residues. The CDR3 sequence: CASQQGRGTEAFF. Written as DNA, the CDR3 is TGTGCCAGCCAACAGGGCAGAGGCACTGAAGCTTTCTTT.

The V gene is TRBV2, the J gene TRBJ2-1; 8 bases are shared with TRBD2. This CDR3 is 17 amino acids long. Per the germline V gene, CDR1 is SNHLY and CDR2 is FYNNEI. Trimming took 3 bases from V and 7 from J; bases not matched to a gene: 14. CDR3 amino acids: CASSDTAGGLVGNEQFF. CDR3 DNA sequence: TGTGCCAGCAGTGACACGGCGGGGGGACTCGTGGGGAATGAGCAGTTCTTC. Variable domain in full (rest from reference TRBV2 and TRBJ2-1): EPEVTQTPSHQVTQMGQEVILRCVPISNHLYFYWYRQILGQKVEFLVSFYNNEISEKSEIFDDQFSVERPDGSNFTLKIRSTKLEDSAMYFCASSDTAGGLVGNEQFFGPGTRLTVL.

This chain connects TRBV7-9 to TRBJ1-2; D is unresolved. The CDR3 contains 16 residues. V was pared by 5 bases and J by 0 bases, with 16 bases between. From germline, CDR1 is SEHNR and CDR2 FQNEAQ (reference sequence). The CDR3 region is CASSPSGDLANYGYTF. CDR3 in DNA: TGTGCCAGCAGCCCATCCGGAGACTTAGCTAACTATGGCTACACCTTC.

V usage is TRBV19 and J usage is TRBJ2-1; D gene ambiguous. CDR3 length: 13 residues. Germline V gene lookup returns CDR1 LNHDA and CDR2 SQIVND (reference sequence). V was cut by 6 bases and J by 9 bases, with 15 bases left in between. CDR3: CASSSQAVGEQFF. The CDR3 coding sequence is TGTGCCAGTAGCTCTCAGGCAGTAGGTGAGCAGTTCTTC.

The rearrangement uses TRBV19 and TRBJ1-5, with D perhaps TRBD1 (5 bases). Germline assignment: CDR1 LNHDA and CDR2 SQIVND (reference sequence). This CDR3 is built from 15 residues. Deletions cut 3 bases from V and 3 bases from J, with 12 bases between. CDR3 nucleotides: TGTGCCAGTAGTATTGGTCAGGGAAACAATCAGCCCCAGCATTTT. This encodes CASSIGQGNNQPQHF.

This clone was detected once. A junction boundary mismatches the germline segment, possibly from a read error. The V call is TRBV6-6, the J call TRBJ1-2; 7 nucleotides align to TRBD1. The CDR3 totals 12 residues. From germline, CDR1 is MNHNY and CDR2 SVGAGI (reference sequence). In nucleotides, the CDR3 is TGTGCCAGCAGCCTATCCGGGACAGAGAATCACTTC. Its protein is CASSLSGTENHF.

The rearrangement joins TRBV11-2 to TRBJ1-1, with 8 nucleotides matching TRBD1. Trimming cost V 5 bases and J 4 bases; bases outside gene matches: 9. The length of the CDR3 is 15 residues. CDR1 SGHAT and CDR2 FQNNGV come from the germline V gene. DNA for the CDR3: TGTGCCAGCAGCCTTGGGACAGGACGAGCCACTGAAGCTTTCTTT. Translating gives CASSLGTGRATEAFF.

This clone was recorded only once. V and J are TRBV4-1 and TRBJ1-1, with a tentative D call TRBD1 (5 bases). There are 15 residues in the CDR3. Germline CDR1 is MGHRA and CDR2 is YSYEKL. Between the trimmed V and J ends, which lost 0 bases and 4 bases, there was a span of 12 bases. CDR3 sequence: CASSQDAQGGTEAFF. The CDR3 DNA reads as TGCGCCAGCAGCCAAGACGCTCAGGGTGGCACTGAAGCTTTCTTT.

This chain connects TRBV6-2 or TRBV6-3 to TRBJ2-7, with D possibly being TRBD2 (5 bases). This CDR3 has 13 residues. In germline, CDR1 is MNHEY, CDR2 SVGEGT. Trimming stripped 3 bases from V and 3 bases from J, with 9 bases between. DNA for the CDR3: TGTGCCAGCAGTTATAAGCGGTACTACGAGCAGTACTTC. Amino acids: CASSYKRYYEQYF.